This T cell receptor (beta chain) was sequenced in a study of identifying expanded T cells in peripheral blood. The V end was cut by 3 bases, the J end by 4 bases, with 4 bases between. Per germline, CDR1 SGHDT and CDR2 YYEEEE. This CDR3 contains 11 residues. Some clones are missing from TCRdb's copy, which holds only in-frame ones; the method was immunoSEQ multiplex PCR. The repertoire holds 90,000 to 95,000 clones, with 70% to 90% as singletons. The chain employs TRBV5-6 and TRBJ1-1, with D unclear. The receptor's source is a person aged 18-69 years in good health. Sequencing was performed on blood. The CDR3 reads CASSYGTEAFF. The CDR3 DNA sequence: TGTGCCAGCAGCTATGGCACTGAAGCTTTCTTT.